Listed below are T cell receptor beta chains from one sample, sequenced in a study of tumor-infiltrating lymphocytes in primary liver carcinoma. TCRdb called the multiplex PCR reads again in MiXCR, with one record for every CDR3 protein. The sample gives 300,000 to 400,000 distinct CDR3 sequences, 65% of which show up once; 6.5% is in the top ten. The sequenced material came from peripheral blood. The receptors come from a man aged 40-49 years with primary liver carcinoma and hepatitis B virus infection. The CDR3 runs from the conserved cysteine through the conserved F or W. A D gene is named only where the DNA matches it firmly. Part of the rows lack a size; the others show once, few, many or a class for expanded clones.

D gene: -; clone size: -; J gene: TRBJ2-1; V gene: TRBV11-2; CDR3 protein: CPSSLDFSGGSDNEQLF; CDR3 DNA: TGTCCCAGCAGCTTAGATTTTTCAGGTGGGAGCGACAATGAGCAGCTCTTC
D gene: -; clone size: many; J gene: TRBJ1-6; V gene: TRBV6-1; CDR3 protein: CATEIADNSPLHF; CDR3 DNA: TGTGCCACCGAAATAGCGGATAATTCACCCCTCCACTTT
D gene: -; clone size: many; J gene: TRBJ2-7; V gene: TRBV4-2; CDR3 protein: CASSRPGSSYEQYF; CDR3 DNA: TGTGCCAGCAGCCGGCCCGGGAGTTCCTACGAGCAGTACTTC
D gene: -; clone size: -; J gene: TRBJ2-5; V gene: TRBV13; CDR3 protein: CASSLRTTWRGETQYF; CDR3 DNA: TGTGCCAGCAGCTTACGGACTACCTGGAGAGGGGAGACCCAGTACTTC
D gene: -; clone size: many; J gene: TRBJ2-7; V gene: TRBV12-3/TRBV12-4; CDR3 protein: CASSQIIAGGGEYEQYF; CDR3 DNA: TGTGCCAGCAGTCAAATCATAGCGGGCGGGGGCGAATACGAGCAGTACTTC
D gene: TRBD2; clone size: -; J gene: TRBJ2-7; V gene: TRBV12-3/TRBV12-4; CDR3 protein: CASSFRASGSYAYYEQYF; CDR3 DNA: TGTGCCAGCAGTTTTCGTGCTAGCGGGAGTTATGCTTACTACGAGCAGTACTTC
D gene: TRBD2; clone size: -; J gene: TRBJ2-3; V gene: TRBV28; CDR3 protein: CASSLWRLAVTSTDTLYF; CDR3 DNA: TGTGCCAGCAGTTTATGGCGACTAGCGGTCACTAGCACAGATACGCTGTATTTT
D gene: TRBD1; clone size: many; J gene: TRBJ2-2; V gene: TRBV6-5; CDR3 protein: CASSRDRGLLSGELFF; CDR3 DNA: TGTGCCAGCAGCAGGGACAGGGGGCTTTTGTCCGGGGAGCTGTTTTTT
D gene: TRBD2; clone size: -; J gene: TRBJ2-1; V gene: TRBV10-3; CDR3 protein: CAISHPPTSGSSHEQFF; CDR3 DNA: TGTGCCATCAGTCATCCACCTACTAGCGGGAGCTCCCATGAGCAGTTCTTC
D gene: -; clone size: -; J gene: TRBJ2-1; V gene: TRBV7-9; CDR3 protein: CASSLAGPYRDNEQFF; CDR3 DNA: TGTGCCAGCAGCTTAGCGGGGCCGTATCGGGACAATGAGCAGTTCTTC
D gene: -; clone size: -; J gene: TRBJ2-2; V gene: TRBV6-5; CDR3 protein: CASSYFTGALGTGELFF; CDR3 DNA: TGTGCCAGCAGTTACTTCACGGGGGCGCTGGGCACCGGGGAGCTGTTTTTT
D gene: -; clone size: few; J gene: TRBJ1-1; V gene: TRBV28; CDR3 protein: CASSLGTPNTEAFF; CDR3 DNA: TGTGCCAGCAGTCTTGGGACCCCGAACACTGAAGCTTTCTTT
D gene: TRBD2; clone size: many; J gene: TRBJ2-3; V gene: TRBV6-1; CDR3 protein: CASRSGSVEDTQYF; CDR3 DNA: TGTGCCAGCAGGAGCGGGAGTGTAGAAGATACGCAGTATTTT
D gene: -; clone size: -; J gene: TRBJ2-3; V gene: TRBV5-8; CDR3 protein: CASSLVGQSSIDTQYF; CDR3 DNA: TGTGCCAGCAGCTTGGTTGGTCAGTCCAGCATAGATACGCAGTATTTT
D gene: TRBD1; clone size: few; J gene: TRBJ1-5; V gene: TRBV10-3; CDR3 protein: CATQRDRENQPQHF; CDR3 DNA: TGTGCCACCCAGCGGGACAGAGAAAATCAGCCCCAGCATTTT
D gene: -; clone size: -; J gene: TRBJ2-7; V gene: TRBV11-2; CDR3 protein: CASSFLLRGNEQYF; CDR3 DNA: TGTGCCAGCAGCTTTCTATTACGGGGTAACGAACAGTACTTC
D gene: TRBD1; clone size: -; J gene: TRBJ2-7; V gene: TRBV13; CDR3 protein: CASSRDRPTYAQYF; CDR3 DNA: TGTGCCAGCAGTAGGGACAGGCCAACCTACGCGCAGTACTTC
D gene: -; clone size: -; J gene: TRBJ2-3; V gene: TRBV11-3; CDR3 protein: CASSLPGAVTQYF; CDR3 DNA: TGTGCTAGCAGCCTTCCTGGGGCAGTTACGCAGTATTTT
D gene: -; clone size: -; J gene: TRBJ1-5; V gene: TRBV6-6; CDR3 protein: CASGQSNQPQHF; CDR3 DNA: TGTGCCAGCGGCCAGAGCAATCAGCCCCAGCATTTT
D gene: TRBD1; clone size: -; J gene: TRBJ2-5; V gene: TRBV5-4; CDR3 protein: CASSGGTGPRETQYF; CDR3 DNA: TGTGCCAGCAGCGGGGGGACAGGGCCTCGGGAGACCCAGTACTTC
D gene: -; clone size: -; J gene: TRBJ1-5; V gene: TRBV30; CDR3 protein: CAWTPGLDQPQHF; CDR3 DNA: TGTGCCTGGACGCCGGGCTTGGATCAGCCCCAGCATTTT
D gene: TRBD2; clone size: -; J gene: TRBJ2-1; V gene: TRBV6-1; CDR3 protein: CATKYAGAVYNEQFF; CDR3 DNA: TGTGCCACCAAATATGCGGGAGCAGTCTACAATGAGCAGTTCTTC